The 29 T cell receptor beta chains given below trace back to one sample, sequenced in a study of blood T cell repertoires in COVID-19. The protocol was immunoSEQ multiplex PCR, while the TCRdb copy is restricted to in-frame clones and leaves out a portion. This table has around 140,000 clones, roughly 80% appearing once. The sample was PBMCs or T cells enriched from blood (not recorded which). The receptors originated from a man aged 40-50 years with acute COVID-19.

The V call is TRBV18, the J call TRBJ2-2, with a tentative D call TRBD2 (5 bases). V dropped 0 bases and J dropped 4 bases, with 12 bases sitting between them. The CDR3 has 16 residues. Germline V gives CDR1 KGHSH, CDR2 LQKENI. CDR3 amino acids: CASSPPGNEGTGELFF. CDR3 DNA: TGTGCCAGCTCACCACCAGGCAATGAGGGCACCGGGGAGCTGTTTTTT.

The CDR3 region has the DNA TGCGCCAGCAGCTTGGTGGTGACAGGGGGCTACAATGAGCAGTTCTTC. Residues: CASSLVVTGGYNEQFF. V and J are TRBV5-1 and TRBJ2-1; 9 nucleotides line up with TRBD1. Germline-derived CDR1 and CDR2 are SGHRS and YFSETQ. V was pared by 0 bases and J by 3 bases, with 4 bases of the junction left unmatched. The CDR3 has 16 amino acids.

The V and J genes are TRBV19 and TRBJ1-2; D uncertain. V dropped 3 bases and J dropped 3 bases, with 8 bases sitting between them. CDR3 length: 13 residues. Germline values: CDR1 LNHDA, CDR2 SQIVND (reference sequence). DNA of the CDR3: TGTGCCAGTAGTATGTCGGGTGACTATGGCTACACCTTC. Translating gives CASSMSGDYGYTF.

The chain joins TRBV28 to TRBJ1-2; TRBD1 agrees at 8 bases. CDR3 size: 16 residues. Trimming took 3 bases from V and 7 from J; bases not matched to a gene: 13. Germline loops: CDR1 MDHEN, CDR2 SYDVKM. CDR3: CASSLGYGQGASGYTF. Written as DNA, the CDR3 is TGTGCCAGCAGTTTGGGGTACGGGCAGGGGGCGAGTGGCTACACCTTC.

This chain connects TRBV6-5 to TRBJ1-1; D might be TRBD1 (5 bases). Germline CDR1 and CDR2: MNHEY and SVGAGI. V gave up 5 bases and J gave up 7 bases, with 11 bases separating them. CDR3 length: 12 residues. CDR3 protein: CASSPRGGEAFF. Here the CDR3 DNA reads TGTGCCAGCAGTCCTAGGGGAGGTGAAGCTTTCTTT.

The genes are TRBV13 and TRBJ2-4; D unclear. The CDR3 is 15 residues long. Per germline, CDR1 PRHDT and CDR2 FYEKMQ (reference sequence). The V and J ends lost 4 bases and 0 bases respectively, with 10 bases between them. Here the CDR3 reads CASSSLLIAKNIQYF. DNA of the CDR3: TGTGCCAGCAGCTCACTACTCATAGCCAAAAACATTCAGTACTTC.

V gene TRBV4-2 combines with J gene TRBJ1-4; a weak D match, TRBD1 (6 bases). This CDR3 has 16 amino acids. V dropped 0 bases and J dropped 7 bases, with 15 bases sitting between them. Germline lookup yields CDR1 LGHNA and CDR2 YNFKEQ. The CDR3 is CASSQDRGISTEKLFF. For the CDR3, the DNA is TGTGCCAGCAGCCAAGATAGGGGGATATCTACTGAAAAACTGTTTTTT.

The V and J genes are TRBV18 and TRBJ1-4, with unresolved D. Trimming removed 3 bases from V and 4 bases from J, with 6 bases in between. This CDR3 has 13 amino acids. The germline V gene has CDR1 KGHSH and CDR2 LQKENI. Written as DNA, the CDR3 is TGTGCCAGCTCACCCTTCCTTAATGAAAAACTGTTTTTT. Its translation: CASSPFLNEKLFF. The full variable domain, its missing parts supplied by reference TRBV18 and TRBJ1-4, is NAGVMQNPRHLVRRRGQEARLRCSPMKGHSHVYWYRQLPEEGLKFMVYLQKENIIDESGMPKERFSAEFPKEGPSILRIQQVVRGDSAAYFCASSPFLNEKLFFGSGTQLSVL.

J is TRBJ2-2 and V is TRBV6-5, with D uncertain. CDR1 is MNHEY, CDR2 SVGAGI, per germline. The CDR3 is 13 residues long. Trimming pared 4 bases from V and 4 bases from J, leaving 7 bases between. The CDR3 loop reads CASSFGGTGELFF. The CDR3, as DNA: TGTGCCAGCAGTTTTGGCGGCACCGGGGAGCTGTTTTTT.

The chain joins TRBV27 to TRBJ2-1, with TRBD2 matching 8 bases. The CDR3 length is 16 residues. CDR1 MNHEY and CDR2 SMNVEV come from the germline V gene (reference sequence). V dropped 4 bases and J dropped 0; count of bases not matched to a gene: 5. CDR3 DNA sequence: TGTGCCAGCAGTTCAATTAGCGGGAACTCCTACAATGAGCAGTTCTTC. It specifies CASSSISGNSYNEQFF.

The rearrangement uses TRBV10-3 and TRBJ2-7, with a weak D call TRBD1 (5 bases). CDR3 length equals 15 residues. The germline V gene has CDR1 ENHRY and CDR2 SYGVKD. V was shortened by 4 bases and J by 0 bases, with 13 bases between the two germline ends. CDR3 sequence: CAISALGQGSYEQYF. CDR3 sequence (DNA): TGTGCCATCAGTGCATTGGGGCAGGGCTCCTACGAGCAGTACTTC.

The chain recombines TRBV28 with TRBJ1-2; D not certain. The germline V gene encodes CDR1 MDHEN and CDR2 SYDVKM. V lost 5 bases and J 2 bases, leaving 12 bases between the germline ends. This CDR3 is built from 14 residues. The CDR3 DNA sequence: TGTGCCAGCAGTCCCAGTTGGGCGAACTATGGCTACACCTTC. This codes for CASSPSWANYGYTF.

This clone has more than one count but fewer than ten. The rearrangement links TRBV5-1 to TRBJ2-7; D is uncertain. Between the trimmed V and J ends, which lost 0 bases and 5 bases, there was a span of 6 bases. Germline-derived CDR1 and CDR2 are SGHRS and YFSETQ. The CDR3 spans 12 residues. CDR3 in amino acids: CASSLVVDEQYF. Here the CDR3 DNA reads TGCGCCAGCAGCTTGGTAGTAGACGAGCAGTACTTC.

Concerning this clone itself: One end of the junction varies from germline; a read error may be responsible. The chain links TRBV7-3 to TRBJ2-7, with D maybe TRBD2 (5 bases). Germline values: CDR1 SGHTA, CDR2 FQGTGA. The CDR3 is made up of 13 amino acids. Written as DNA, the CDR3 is TGTGCCAGCAGCTTAACGTCGGACGAGCGGATACACTTC. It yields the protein CASSLTSDERIHF.

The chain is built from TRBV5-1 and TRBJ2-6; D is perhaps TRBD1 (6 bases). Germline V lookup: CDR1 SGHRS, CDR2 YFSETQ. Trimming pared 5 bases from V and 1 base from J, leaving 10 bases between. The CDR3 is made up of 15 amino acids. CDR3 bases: TGCGCCAGCAGGGACAGCGTATCTGGGGCCAACGTCCTGACTTTC. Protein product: CASRDSVSGANVLTF.

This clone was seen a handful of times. CDR3: CASSEAGGQGLYEQYF. Here the CDR3 DNA reads TGTGCCAGCAGTGAAGCCGGGGGACAGGGACTTTACGAGCAGTACTTC. This sequence joins TRBV6-1 and TRBJ2-7; 9 bases are shared with TRBD1. This CDR3 spans 16 amino acids. The V gene's germline CDR1 is MNHNS and CDR2 SASEGT. Trimming at V came to 0 bases and at J to 4 bases, leaving 7 bases not matched to a gene.

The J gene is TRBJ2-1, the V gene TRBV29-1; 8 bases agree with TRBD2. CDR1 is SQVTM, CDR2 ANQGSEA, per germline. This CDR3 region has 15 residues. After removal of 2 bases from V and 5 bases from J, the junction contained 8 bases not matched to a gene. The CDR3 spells CSVEMGTRRDNEQFF. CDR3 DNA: TGCAGCGTTGAAATGGGGACTAGAAGGGACAATGAGCAGTTCTTC.

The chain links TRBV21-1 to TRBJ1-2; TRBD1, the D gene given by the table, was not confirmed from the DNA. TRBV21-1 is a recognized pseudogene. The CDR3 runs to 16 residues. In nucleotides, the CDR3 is TGTGCCAGCAGCACGCGCGAGGGACAGGGGGCGTGTGGCTACACCTTC. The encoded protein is CASSTREGQGACGYTF.

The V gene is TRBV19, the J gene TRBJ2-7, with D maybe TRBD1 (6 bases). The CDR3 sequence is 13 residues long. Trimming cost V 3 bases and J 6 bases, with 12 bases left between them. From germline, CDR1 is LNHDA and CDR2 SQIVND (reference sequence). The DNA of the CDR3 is TGTGCCAGTAGTATGAAGGGGGAACGCGAGCAGTACTTC. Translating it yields CASSMKGEREQYF. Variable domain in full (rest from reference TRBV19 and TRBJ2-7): DGGITQSPKYLFRKEGQNVTLSCEQNLNHDAMYWYRQDPGQGLRLIYYSQIVNDFQKGDIAEGYSVSREKKESFPLTVTSAQKNPTAFYLCASSMKGEREQYFGPGTRLTVT.

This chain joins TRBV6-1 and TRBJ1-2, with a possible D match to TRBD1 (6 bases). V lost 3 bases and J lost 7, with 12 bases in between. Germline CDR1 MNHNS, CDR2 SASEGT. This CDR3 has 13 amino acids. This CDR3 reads CASSDLGARGYTF. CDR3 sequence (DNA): TGTGCCAGCAGTGATCTGGGGGCGCGTGGCTACACCTTC.

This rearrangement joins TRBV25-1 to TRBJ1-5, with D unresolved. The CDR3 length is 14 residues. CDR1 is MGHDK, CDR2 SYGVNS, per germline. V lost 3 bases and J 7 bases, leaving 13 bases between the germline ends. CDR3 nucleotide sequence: TGTGCCAGCAGTGAGCCAGGCGCTCGGCAGCCCCAGCATTTT. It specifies CASSEPGARQPQHF.

The CDR3 protein is CASSAVDSNSPLHF. Here the CDR3 DNA reads TGTGCCAGCAGCGCCGTGGACAGCAATTCACCCCTCCACTTT. V usage is TRBV9 and J usage is TRBJ1-6; tentative D call: TRBD1 (6 bases). CDR1 and CDR2 (germline): SGDLS, YYNGEE. The CDR3 consists of 14 residues. V was pared by 3 bases and J by 7 bases, with 11 bases between.

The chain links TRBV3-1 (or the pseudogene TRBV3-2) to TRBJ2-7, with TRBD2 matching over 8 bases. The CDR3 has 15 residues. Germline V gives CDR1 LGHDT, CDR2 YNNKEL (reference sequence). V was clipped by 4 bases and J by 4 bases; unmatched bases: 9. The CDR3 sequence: CASSLASGSMYEQYF. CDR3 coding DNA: TGTGCCAGCAGCCTAGCCAGCGGGAGCATGTACGAGCAGTACTTC.

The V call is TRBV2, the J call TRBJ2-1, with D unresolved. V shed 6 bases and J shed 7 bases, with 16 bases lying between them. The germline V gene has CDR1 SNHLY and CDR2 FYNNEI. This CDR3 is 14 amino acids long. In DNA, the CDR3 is TGTGCCAGCAGGGGCAACCCTGGTGGGAATGAGCAGTTCTTC. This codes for CASRGNPGGNEQFF.

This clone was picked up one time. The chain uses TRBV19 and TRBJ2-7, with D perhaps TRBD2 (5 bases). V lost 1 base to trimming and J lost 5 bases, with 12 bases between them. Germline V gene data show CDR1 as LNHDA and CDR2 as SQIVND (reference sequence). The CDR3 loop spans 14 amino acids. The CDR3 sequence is CASSIVGELNEQYF. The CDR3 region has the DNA TGTGCCAGTAGTATAGTTGGGGAGCTTAACGAGCAGTACTTC.

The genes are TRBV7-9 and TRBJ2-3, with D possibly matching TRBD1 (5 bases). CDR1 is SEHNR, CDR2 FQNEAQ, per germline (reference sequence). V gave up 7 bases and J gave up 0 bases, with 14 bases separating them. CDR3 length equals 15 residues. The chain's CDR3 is CASTQQGPSTDTQYF. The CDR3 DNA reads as TGTGCCAGCACCCAGCAGGGTCCTAGCACAGATACGCAGTATTTT.

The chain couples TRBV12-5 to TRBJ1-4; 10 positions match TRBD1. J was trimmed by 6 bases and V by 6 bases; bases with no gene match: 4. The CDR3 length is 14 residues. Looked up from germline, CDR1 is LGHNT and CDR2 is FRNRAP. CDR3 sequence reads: CASGTGTGDEKLFF. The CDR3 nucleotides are TGTGCTAGTGGGACCGGGACAGGGGATGAAAAACTGTTTTTT.

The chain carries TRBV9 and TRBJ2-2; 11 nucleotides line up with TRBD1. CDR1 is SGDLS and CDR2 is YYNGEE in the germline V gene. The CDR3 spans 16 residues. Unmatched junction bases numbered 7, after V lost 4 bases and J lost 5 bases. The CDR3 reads CASSYGTGGRTGELFF. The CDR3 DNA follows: TGTGCCAGCAGCTACGGGACAGGGGGTAGGACCGGGGAGCTGTTTTTT.

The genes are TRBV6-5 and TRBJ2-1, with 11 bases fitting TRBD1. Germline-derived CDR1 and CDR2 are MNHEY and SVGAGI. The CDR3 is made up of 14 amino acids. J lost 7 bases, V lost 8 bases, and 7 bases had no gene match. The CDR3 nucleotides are TGTGCCAGCGGCGGGACAGGGGGTTGGAATGAGCAGTTCTTC. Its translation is CASGGTGGWNEQFF.